The rows below give T cell receptor beta chains drawn from one sample of a study of control samples from healthy donors and cancer patients. Some clones are missing from TCRdb's copy, which holds only in-frame ones; the method was immunoSEQ multiplex PCR. The table shows approximately 100,000 clones, with about nine tenths occurring only once. Sequencing used blood. The origin of the receptors is a human donor in good health. The donor label of this sample is uncertain. CDR3s include the opening cysteine and the closing phenylalanine or tryptophan. The D gene is left open where the match is weak. Only some rows state a clone size, as once, few, many or a class for expanded clones.

NA,TRBJ2-5,TRBV12-5,NA,TGTGCTAGTGGTTTGGCGATGTACCAAGAGACCCAGTACTTC,CASGLAMYQETQYF
NA,TRBJ1-6,TRBV4-1,TRBD1,TGCGCCAGCAGCCAACCGGGACAGGGGCGAGGTTCACCCCTCCACTTT,CASSQPGQGRGSPLHF
NA,TRBJ1-2,TRBV24-1,TRBD1,TGTGCCACCAGGGGCCGGGACAGCGGTCCGGGCTACACCTTC,CATRGRDSGPGYTF
NA,TRBJ2-3,TRBV5-1,TRBD1,TGCGCCAGCAGCTTAACAGGGGAAAGCACAGATACGCAGTATTTT,CASSLTGESTDTQYF
once,TRBJ2-7,TRBV5-6,TRBD1,TGTGCCAGCAGACGACAGGGGATGGAGCAGTACTTC,CASRRQGMEQYF
NA,TRBJ2-3,TRBV9,TRBD2,TGTGCCAGCACCCTTGGATCTAGTGCGGGGGGCGCAGATACGCAGTATTTT,CASTLGSSAGGADTQYF
once,TRBJ1-1,TRBV28,TRBD1,TGTGCCAGCAGTTCCATACAGGGGGTGAGGACTGAAGCTTTCTTT,CASSSIQGVRTEAFF
NA,TRBJ1-4,TRBV28,TRBD1,TGTGCCAGCAGTTCTCAGGGGGGTCGTGAAAAACTGTTTTTT,CASSSQGGREKLFF
NA,TRBJ1-1,TRBV12-3/TRBV12-4,NA,TGTGCCAGCAGATCCGACACCCGTGGAAGTGCTTTCTTT,CASRSDTRGSAFF
NA,TRBJ1-2,TRBV9,NA,TGTGCCAGCAGCGTAGAGGGGGGCCACAGGCACTTC,CASSVEGGHRHF
NA,TRBJ2-3,TRBV24-1,TRBD2,TGTGCCACCAGCGGGACTAGGTTCCCAGATACGCAGTATTTT,CATSGTRFPDTQYF
NA,TRBJ2-1,TRBV24-1,NA,TGTGCCACCAGTGATTTTAAGGGAGATTCAGGCAATGAGCAGTTCTTC,CATSDFKGDSGNEQFF
NA,TRBJ1-2,TRBV25-1,NA,TGTGCCAGCAGTGATATCAGGGTGAGCAATGGCTACACCTTC,CASSDIRVSNGYTF
few,TRBJ2-1,TRBV6-5,TRBD1,TGTGCCAGCAGCGATCCGGGACAGGGCTATGAGCAGTTCTTC,CASSDPGQGYEQFF
NA,TRBJ2-7,TRBV10-1,TRBD1,TGCGCCAGCAGTGAACAGGGGGGCGAGCAGTACTTC,CASSEQGGEQYF
NA,TRBJ2-1,TRBV5-1,NA,TGCGCCAGCAGACACTCGAGCTCCTACAATGAGCAGTTCTTC,CASRHSSSYNEQFF
NA,TRBJ2-5,TRBV19,NA,TGTGCCAGTAGTATAGAGGGGGCGCGGGAGACCCAGTACTTC,CASSIEGARETQYF
NA,TRBJ1-6,TRBV5-6,NA,TGTGCCAGCAGCTTGGCTCTGGATTCACCCCTCCACTTT,CASSLALDSPLHF
NA,TRBJ2-2,TRBV29-1,NA,TGCAGCGTCCTGTCCAGGGTGAACACCGGGGAGCTGTTTTTT,CSVLSRVNTGELFF
once,TRBJ1-5,TRBV19,TRBD1,TGTGCCAGTAGTACCTACCCGACAGGGACTAGCAATCAGCCCCAGCATTTT,CASSTYPTGTSNQPQHF
NA,TRBJ2-1,TRBV3-1/TRBV3-2,NA,TGTGCCAGCACCAAGAGAAATGAGCAGTTCTTC,CASTKRNEQFF
NA,TRBJ1-2,TRBV10-1,NA,TGCGCCAGCCGAGCCGGGGACAAAGCTATCTATGGCTACACCTTC,CASRAGDKAIYGYTF
NA,TRBJ2-6,TRBV2,NA,TGTGCCAGCAGTGGGACTCCTGGGGCCAACGTCCTGACTTTC,CASSGTPGANVLTF
NA,TRBJ2-7,TRBV6-5,TRBD1,TGTGCCAGCAGAGGGGACAGGGAGAACGAGCAGTACTTC,CASRGDRENEQYF
few,TRBJ2-1,TRBV3-1/TRBV3-2,TRBD1,TGTGCCAGCAGCCATGCCGGGACAGATGAGCAGTTCTTC,CASSHAGTDEQFF
NA,TRBJ1-1,TRBV3-1/TRBV3-2,TRBD1,TGTGCCAGCACCCTGGGACAGATGAACACTGAAGCTTTCTTT,CASTLGQMNTEAFF
NA,TRBJ1-6,TRBV30,TRBD1,TGTGCCTGGACGACGGGGGACAGGGGAAATTCACCCCTCCACTTT,CAWTTGDRGNSPLHF
NA,TRBJ1-1,TRBV5-8,NA,TGTGCCAGCAGCGGGGGGATGTTGAACACTGAAGCTTTCTTT,CASSGGMLNTEAFF
NA,TRBJ1-4,TRBV4-3,NA,TGCGCCAGCAGCCAAGATGGGGGCGCGGGTGAAAAACTGTTTTTT,CASSQDGGAGEKLFF
NA,TRBJ1-1,TRBV27,NA,TGTGCCAGCAGTTTCGGGATGGGACGGATGAACACTGAAGCTTTCTTT,CASSFGMGRMNTEAFF
NA,TRBJ2-2,TRBV6-6,NA,TGTGCCAGCAGTTACGGAGGCACCGGGGAGCTGTTTTTT,CASSYGGTGELFF
NA,TRBJ2-5,TRBV3-1/TRBV3-2,TRBD2,TGTGCCAGCAGCCTAGCGGGGGTCCAAGAGACCCAGTACTTC,CASSLAGVQETQYF